Shown below are 22 T cell receptor beta chains from a single sample sequenced in a study of blood T cell repertoires in COVID-19. Measured with immunoSEQ multiplex PCR; TCRdb has only the in-frame clones, and not every one. The sample contains roughly 97,000 clones, about 88% of which appear only once. The sequenced material came from peripheral blood. The source of these receptors is a human donor in a cohort sampled during active COVID-19.

The gene calls are TRBV5-8 and TRBJ2-7; 9 bases align to TRBD1. Unmatched junction bases numbered 5, after V lost 5 bases and J lost 2 bases. Germline V gives CDR1 SGHTS, CDR2 YDEGEE. The CDR3 runs 14 residues. CDR3 sequence reads: CASRIRDRAYEQYF. The CDR3 DNA sequence: TGTGCCAGCAGGATCCGGGACAGGGCCTACGAGCAGTACTTC.

The J gene is TRBJ2-5, the V gene TRBV5-1, with TRBD2 matching over 14 bases. This CDR3 is built from 16 residues. Trimming took 2 bases from V and 5 from J; bases not matched to a gene: 5. Germline CDR1 SGHRS, CDR2 YFSETQ. The CDR3 loop is CASSFRLAGGHETQYF. The CDR3 nucleotides read TGCGCCAGCAGCTTCCGACTAGCGGGGGGGCACGAGACCCAGTACTTC.

The chain has TRBV30 and TRBJ1-5; 8 bases agree with TRBD1. J was trimmed by 6 bases and V by 8 bases; bases with no gene match: 9. The CDR3 runs to 13 residues. Per germline, CDR1 GTSNPN and CDR2 SVGIG (reference sequence). In nucleotides, the CDR3 is TGTGCCAGCGGACAGGGCAAGGGTCAGCCCCAGCATTTT. Translation gives CASGQGKGQPQHF.

The chain is built from TRBV11-2 and TRBJ2-3; possibly TRBD1 for D (6 bases). The germline CDR1 and CDR2 sequences are SGHAT and FQNNGV. This CDR3 has 16 amino acids. V lost 1 base to trimming and J lost 1 base, with 12 bases between them. CDR3 coding DNA: TGTGCCAGCAGCTTAGTGCACAGGGTGGGCACAGATACGCAGTATTTT. Amino acid sequence: CASSLVHRVGTDTQYF.

This rearrangement joins TRBV30 to TRBJ1-1; D may be TRBD1 (6 bases). The V gene lost 7 bases and the J gene lost 1 base, with 10 bases spanning the gap. Germline V gives CDR1 GTSNPN, CDR2 SVGIG (reference sequence). The CDR3 totals 12 residues. CDR3 coding DNA: TGTGCCTCAGGGGAAACGAACACTGAAGCTTTCTTT. Translation gives CASGETNTEAFF. Full variable domain (missing parts from reference TRBV30 and TRBJ1-1): SQTIHQWPATLVQPVGSPLSLECTVEGTSNPNLYWYRQAAGRGLQLLFYSVGIGQISSEVPQNLSASRPQDRQFILSSKKLLLSDSGFYLCASGETNTEAFFGQGTRLTVV.

This clone was observed a single time. CDR3 sequence: CASSHRQGADTQYF. The DNA for the CDR3 is TGTGCCAGCAGCCACAGACAGGGGGCAGATACGCAGTATTTT. The chain joins TRBV11-3 to TRBJ2-3; 9 bases line up with TRBD1. Germline loops: CDR1 SGHNT, CDR2 YENEEA. The V gene end was trimmed by 5 bases and the J gene end by 4 bases; junction bases not matched to a gene: 4. The CDR3 sequence is 14 residues long.

The rearrangement joins TRBV2 to TRBJ2-3, with TRBD1 identical over 7 bases. V dropped 9 bases and J dropped 3; count of bases not matched to a gene: 3. The CDR3 covers 12 residues. From germline, CDR1 is SNHLY and CDR2 FYNNEI. The CDR3 region is CARQTGTDTQYF. The DNA of the CDR3 is TGTGCCAGACAGACAGGGACAGATACGCAGTATTTT.

V is TRBV3-1 (or the pseudogene TRBV3-2) and J is TRBJ1-3; possible D gene TRBD1, 6 bases. In germline, CDR1 is LGHDT, CDR2 YNNKEL (reference sequence). The CDR3 runs to 14 residues. The ends were cut back, 7 bases at V and 1 base at J, with 11 bases in the middle. This CDR3 is CASNLRGSGNTIYF. DNA for the CDR3: TGTGCCAGCAATCTCAGGGGATCTGGAAACACCATATATTTT.

This chain connects TRBV6-5 to TRBJ1-5; 7 positions match TRBD1. Per germline, CDR1 MNHEY and CDR2 SVGAGI. V lost 5 bases to trimming and J lost 2 bases; unmatched junction nucleotides: 6. The CDR3 is made up of 15 amino acids. This chain's CDR3 is CASSTQGVGNQPQHF. The CDR3 DNA reads TGTGCCAGCAGTACCCAGGGGGTGGGCAATCAGCCCCAGCATTTT.

The chain has TRBV28 and TRBJ2-1, with 7 bases identical to TRBD1. The V gene's germline CDR1 is MDHEN and CDR2 SYDVKM. The CDR3 has 15 amino acids. V was clipped by 6 bases and J by 7 bases; unmatched bases: 12. The CDR3 nucleotides are TGTGCCAGCAGGGAAGACAGGGTGTCGAAGAATGAGCAGTTCTTC. Protein: CASREDRVSKNEQFF. Full variable domain (rest looked up from reference TRBV28 and TRBJ2-1): DVKVTQSSRYLVKRTGEKVFLECVQDMDHENMFWYRQDPGLGLRLIYFSYDVKMKEKGDIPEGYSVSREKKERFSLILESASTNQTSMYLCASREDRVSKNEQFFGPGTRLTVL.

The V and J genes are TRBV3-1 (or the pseudogene TRBV3-2) and TRBJ1-4, with D maybe TRBD1 (6 bases). The ends were cut back, 4 bases at V and 1 base at J, with 16 bases in the middle. Germline CDR1 reads LGHDT; CDR2 reads YNNKEL (reference sequence). The CDR3 length is 17 residues. The CDR3 nucleotides read TGTGCCAGCAGCCGTTACCCCGCAGGGGAAACTAATGAAAAACTGTTTTTT. It specifies CASSRYPAGETNEKLFF.

This chain joins TRBV11-2 and TRBJ2-7, with 12 bases that match TRBD2. Per the germline V gene, CDR1 is SGHAT and CDR2 is FQNNGV. The CDR3 runs 15 residues. The V gene end was trimmed by 8 bases and the J gene end by 1 base; junction bases not matched to a gene: 6. The CDR3 DNA follows: TGTGCCAGCGGAAAGACTAGCGGGGGTTCCTACGAGCAGTACTTC. Protein product: CASGKTSGGSYEQYF.

The chain has TRBV6-2 or TRBV6-3 and TRBJ2-1, with TRBD1 identical over 7 bases. The V gene's germline CDR1 is MNHEY and CDR2 SVGEGT. The V segment lost 2 bases and the J segment 8 bases; nucleotides outside the gene matches: 15. The CDR3 totals 17 residues. CDR3: CASSYPPFGQVRDEQFF. CDR3 bases: TGTGCCAGCAGTTACCCCCCGTTTGGACAGGTCAGGGATGAGCAGTTCTTC.

The V call is TRBV28, the J call TRBJ1-5; 7 bases match TRBD1. The CDR3 is made up of 12 amino acids. CDR1 MDHEN and CDR2 SYDVKM come from the germline V gene. After removal of 7 bases from V and 10 bases from J, the junction contained 7 bases not matched to a gene. In nucleotides, the CDR3 is TGTGCCAGCACCTATAACAGGGGCCCCCAGCATTTT. Its translation is CASTYNRGPQHF. Full variable domain (missing parts from reference TRBV28 and TRBJ1-5): DVKVTQSSRYLVKRTGEKVFLECVQDMDHENMFWYRQDPGLGLRLIYFSYDVKMKEKGDIPEGYSVSREKKERFSLILESASTNQTSMYLCASTYNRGPQHFGDGTRLSIL.

In this sample, this clone turned up once. This chain uses TRBV9 with TRBJ2-2; 14 bases agree with TRBD2. The germline V gene has CDR1 SGDLS and CDR2 YYNGEE. V dropped 0 bases and J dropped 3; count of bases not matched to a gene: 4. This CDR3 spans 18 amino acids. The CDR3 DNA sequence: TGTGCCAGCAGCGTAGCCGGACTAGCGGGGGGTTACACCGGGGAGCTGTTTTTT. Protein: CASSVAGLAGGYTGELFF.

This CDR3 reads CSTLGEREIRANEQFF. In nucleotides, the CDR3 is TGCAGCACCCTAGGGGAGCGGGAGATTCGGGCAAATGAGCAGTTCTTC. The rearrangement joins TRBV29-1 to TRBJ2-1; 8 bases map to TRBD2. Germline V gene lookup returns CDR1 SQVTM and CDR2 ANQGSEA. The CDR3 extends over 16 amino acids. J was trimmed by 7 bases and V by 8 bases; bases with no gene match: 19.

The chain is built from TRBV6-4 and TRBJ2-1, with 8 bases that match TRBD2. There are 15 residues in the CDR3. Germline lookup yields CDR1 MRHNA and CDR2 SNTAGT. V was pared by 8 bases and J by 0 bases, with 6 bases of the junction left unmatched. As DNA, the CDR3 is TGTGCCAGCGTAGCGGGATCGGGCTCCTACAATGAGCAGTTCTTC. The encoded protein is CASVAGSGSYNEQFF.

The chain is built from TRBV5-5 and TRBJ2-3; 8 bases line up with TRBD1. Germline-derived CDR1 and CDR2 are SGHKS and YYEKEE (reference sequence). V was pared by 4 bases and J by 2 bases, with 6 bases of the junction left unmatched. The CDR3 covers 15 residues. CDR3 residues: CASSRQGPNTDTQYF. The CDR3 coding sequence is TGTGCCAGCAGCCGACAGGGGCCGAACACAGATACGCAGTATTTT.

The chain carries TRBV4-2 and TRBJ2-3, with no clear D. V dropped 1 base and J dropped 1 base, with 9 bases sitting between them. Germline loops: CDR1 LGHNA, CDR2 YNFKEQ. This CDR3 has 15 residues. Here the CDR3 reads CASSQGTRGTDTQYF. CDR3 nucleotides: TGTGCCAGCAGCCAAGGCACCCGAGGCACAGATACGCAGTATTTT.

The chain links TRBV5-1 to TRBJ2-2; perhaps TRBD1 as D (7 bases). The CDR3 covers 18 residues. CDR1 and CDR2 (germline): SGHRS, YFSETQ. With 2 bases removed from V and 0 bases from J, the gap between germline ends came to 17 bases. The CDR3: CASSFDRAGIANTGELFF. For the CDR3, the DNA is TGCGCCAGCAGCTTCGACAGGGCGGGGATCGCGAACACCGGGGAGCTGTTTTTT.

The rearrangement joins TRBV5-1 to TRBJ2-3, with TRBD2 identical over 15 bases. Germline assignment: CDR1 SGHRS and CDR2 YFSETQ. The CDR3 length is 16 residues. V was clipped by 4 bases and J by 7 bases; unmatched bases: 7. CDR3: CASSPGTSGRINTQYF. For the CDR3, the DNA is TGCGCCAGCAGCCCCGGGACTAGCGGGAGGATAAATACGCAGTATTTT.

V gene TRBV28 combines with J gene TRBJ1-4; D uncertain. This CDR3 is 14 amino acids long. CDR1 is MDHEN, CDR2 SYDVKM, per germline. V was pared by 8 bases and J by 0 bases, with 10 bases between. The CDR3, as DNA: TGTGCCAGCGCTCTACTTGCAACTAATGAAAAACTGTTTTTT. Translated: CASALLATNEKLFF.